The 18 T cell receptor beta chains reported below all come from one sample, sequenced in a study of blood T cell repertoires in COVID-19 (TCRdb year 2020). The library was obtained by the immunoSEQ multiplex PCR assay. This immuneACCESS table, as held by TCRdb, lists in-frame sequences with V and J called but not all clones. Of the missing ones, under half trace to an unresolved V gene in checked studies; the others have no known cause. This sample holds 100,000 to 150,000 clones; 80% to 85% were observed only once. 1.4% of the sample is taken by the ten largest. The sequencing sample was made of peripheral blood. These receptors were taken from a man aged 60-69 years with acute or convalescent COVID-19.

The chain employs TRBV6-1 and TRBJ1-3, with TRBD1 matching over 7 bases. Unmatched junction bases numbered 16, after V lost 3 bases and J lost 2 bases. This CDR3 comprises 19 residues. In germline, CDR1 is MNHNS, CDR2 SASEGT. CDR3 coding DNA: TGTGCCAGCAGTGATCCCATCCGTGGAACAGGGGTTGCTGGAAACACCATATATTTT. The encoded protein is CASSDPIRGTGVAGNTIYF.

About this clone itself: Distinct nucleotide sequences in the sample also encode this CDR3. CDR3 sequence (DNA): TGTGCCAGCCGGACAGGGGGGAACACTGAAGCTTTCTTT. This translates into CASRTGGNTEAFF. This chain uses TRBV6-5 with TRBJ1-1; 10 nucleotides align to TRBD1. The germline CDR1 and CDR2 sequences are MNHEY and SVGAGI. V was pared by 8 bases and J by 1 base, with 1 base of the junction left unmatched. CDR3 length: 13 residues.

The J gene is TRBJ1-2, the V gene TRBV29-1; the D gene is possibly TRBD1 (5 bases). Per the germline V gene, CDR1 is SQVTM and CDR2 is ANQGSEA. V gave up 5 bases and J gave up 5 bases, with 9 bases separating them. CDR3 length equals 11 residues. CDR3 in DNA: TGCAGCGTTCAGGGTAGTTATGGCTACACCTTC. Protein sequence: CSVQGSYGYTF.

The sample holds a few counts of this clone. V is TRBV29-1 and J is TRBJ1-4, with 7 bases that match TRBD1. The CDR3 runs to 14 residues. Germline CDR1 is SQVTM and CDR2 is ANQGSEA. The V gene end was trimmed by 6 bases and the J gene end by 2 bases; junction bases not matched to a gene: 6. CDR3 nucleotide sequence: TGCAGCGTCTCAGACAGGGCTACTAATGAAAAACTGTTTTTT. This translates into CSVSDRATNEKLFF.

The chain couples TRBV27 to TRBJ1-1; 9 bases fit TRBD1. In germline, CDR1 is MNHEY, CDR2 SMNVEV (reference sequence). This CDR3 spans 13 amino acids. The V gene end was trimmed by 7 bases and the J gene end by 1 base; junction bases not matched to a gene: 1. The CDR3 region has the DNA TGTGCCAGCACGGGACAGGGGAACACTGAAGCTTTCTTT. Protein sequence: CASTGQGNTEAFF.

The V gene is TRBV15, the J gene TRBJ2-3; D might be TRBD2 (5 bases). V lost 3 bases, J lost 4 bases, and 11 bases lay in between. CDR3 length: 14 residues. CDR1 is LNHNV and CDR2 is YYDKDF in the germline V gene (reference sequence). The CDR3 coding sequence is TGTGCCACCAGCAGGGACCTGGACTCAGATACGCAGTATTTT. This gives the protein CATSRDLDSDTQYF.

The chain carries TRBV3-1 (or the pseudogene TRBV3-2) and TRBJ2-3, with TRBD2 matching 7 bases. The CDR3 length is 16 residues. J was trimmed by 3 bases and V by 0 bases; bases with no gene match: 6. Germline CDR1 is LGHDT and CDR2 is YNNKEL (reference sequence). CDR3 DNA sequence: TGTGCCAGCAGCCAAGAAGGGCGGGAGTGGACAGATACGCAGTATTTT. This encodes CASSQEGREWTDTQYF.

V usage is TRBV11-2 and J usage is TRBJ2-1; TRBD2 matches 8 bases. Per germline, CDR1 SGHAT and CDR2 FQNNGV. Germline trimming cut 1 base from V and 2 bases from J; bases unmatched to any gene: 1. CDR3 length: 15 amino acids. Here the CDR3 DNA reads TGTGCCAGCAGCTTAGGGCGGGGGGCCTACAATGAGCAGTTCTTC. This codes for CASSLGRGAYNEQFF.

The genes are TRBV11-2 and TRBJ2-5, with D perhaps matching TRBD2 (5 bases). Between the trimmed V and J ends, which lost 5 bases and 1 base, there was a span of 14 bases. The CDR3 totals 15 residues. From germline, CDR1 is SGHAT and CDR2 FQNNGV. The DNA for the CDR3 is TGTGCCAGCAGCAAAGACGGGAAATCCCAAGAGACCCAGTACTTC. This sequence encodes CASSKDGKSQETQYF.

The chain is built from TRBV25-1 and TRBJ2-7; a weak D match, TRBD1 (5 bases). CDR3 length equals 13 residues. V was clipped by 4 bases and J by 4 bases, with 11 bases between them. From germline, CDR1 is MGHDK and CDR2 SYGVNS. CDR3 amino acids: CASSVQGLYEQYF. The CDR3 nucleotides are TGTGCCAGCAGTGTGCAGGGCCTATACGAGCAGTACTTC.

DNA for the CDR3: TGCGCCAGCAGTGATGGGGGGTCTGAAGCTTTCTTT. The encoded protein is CASSDGGSEAFF. V usage is TRBV10-2 and J usage is TRBJ1-1; a weak D match, TRBD1 (5 bases). Germline lookup yields CDR1 WSHSY and CDR2 SAAADI. The CDR3 covers 12 residues. V lost 3 bases to trimming and J lost 6 bases, with 8 bases between them.

V gene TRBV24-1 combines with J gene TRBJ2-1; 10 bases are shared with TRBD1. The length of the CDR3 is 15 residues. CDR1 is KGHDR and CDR2 is SFDVKD in the germline V gene. J lost 9 bases, V lost 9 bases, and 13 bases had no gene match. This chain's CDR3 is CATEKPGQGTSEQFF. CDR3 DNA sequence: TGTGCCACCGAGAAGCCGGGACAGGGGACCTCTGAGCAGTTCTTC.

A remark on this clone: The identical CDR3 is also encoded by other nucleotide sequences in the sample. The gene calls are TRBV9 and TRBJ2-2, with D uncertain. Germline V CDR1 and CDR2: SGDLS, YYNGEE. Trimming shortened V by 0 bases and J by 1 base, and 7 bases separated the two germline ends. The CDR3 is 15 residues long. The CDR3 DNA is TGTGCCAGCAGCGTAGGACTGAGGAACACCGGGGAGCTGTTTTTT. This encodes CASSVGLRNTGELFF.

The chain has TRBV5-1 and TRBJ2-3, with 8 positions matching TRBD1. The V gene end was trimmed by 4 bases and the J gene end by 0 bases; junction bases not matched to a gene: 4. This CDR3 contains 15 residues. Germline loops: CDR1 SGHRS, CDR2 YFSETQ. CDR3 DNA: TGCGCCAGCAGCCTGACAGGGGCGAGCACAGATACGCAGTATTTT. This codes for CASSLTGASTDTQYF.

The rearrangement uses TRBV6-4 and TRBJ1-6; D unclear. Trimming removed 3 bases from V and 3 bases from J, with 6 bases in between. This CDR3 has 14 residues. CDR1 and CDR2 from the germline V gene are MRHNA and SNTAGT. The CDR3 here is CASSEISYNSPLHF. The DNA of the CDR3 is TGTGCCAGCAGTGAAATCAGCTATAATTCACCCCTCCACTTT.

This chain uses TRBV5-5 with TRBJ2-2; D is possibly TRBD1 (6 bases). In germline, CDR1 is SGHKS, CDR2 YYEKEE (reference sequence). V dropped 1 base and J dropped 6 bases, with 16 bases sitting between them. CDR3 size: 16 residues. In nucleotides, the CDR3 is TGTGCCAGCAGCTTGCTGGCTGGGGGCGCAGCCGGGGAGCTGTTTTTT. It yields the protein CASSLLAGGAAGELFF.

This chain joins TRBV6-6 and TRBJ2-1; weak D call: TRBD1 (6 bases). Deletions cut 2 bases from V and 5 bases from J, with 16 bases between. The germline CDR1 and CDR2 sequences are MNHNY and SVGAGI (reference sequence). The length of the CDR3 is 16 residues. The CDR3 region is CASSYRLQGGNNEQFF. The CDR3 DNA sequence: TGTGCCAGCAGTTACCGTCTACAGGGCGGTAACAATGAGCAGTTCTTC.

The chain links TRBV7-3 to TRBJ2-1, with TRBD2 matching 11 bases. V trimming: 3 bases; J trimming: 5 bases; junction bases outside the gene matches: 3. Germline loops: CDR1 SGHTA, CDR2 FQGTGA. CDR3 size: 15 residues. The CDR3: CASSLGLAVDNEQFF. CDR3 nucleotides: TGTGCCAGCAGCTTGGGACTAGCGGTAGACAATGAGCAGTTCTTC.